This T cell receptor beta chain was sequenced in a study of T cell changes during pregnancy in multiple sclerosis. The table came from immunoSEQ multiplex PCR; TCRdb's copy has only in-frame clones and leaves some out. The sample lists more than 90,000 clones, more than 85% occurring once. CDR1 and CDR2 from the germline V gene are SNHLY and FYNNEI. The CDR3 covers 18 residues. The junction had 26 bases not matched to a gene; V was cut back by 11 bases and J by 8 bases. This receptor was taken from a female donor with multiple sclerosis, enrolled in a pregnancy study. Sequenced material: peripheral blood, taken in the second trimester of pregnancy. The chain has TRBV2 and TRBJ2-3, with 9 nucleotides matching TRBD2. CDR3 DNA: TGTGCCGTGAATCAGGGACTAGCAGCCCCAGGTGGTTCGGGTACGCAGTATTTT. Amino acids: CAVNQGLAAPGGSGTQYF.